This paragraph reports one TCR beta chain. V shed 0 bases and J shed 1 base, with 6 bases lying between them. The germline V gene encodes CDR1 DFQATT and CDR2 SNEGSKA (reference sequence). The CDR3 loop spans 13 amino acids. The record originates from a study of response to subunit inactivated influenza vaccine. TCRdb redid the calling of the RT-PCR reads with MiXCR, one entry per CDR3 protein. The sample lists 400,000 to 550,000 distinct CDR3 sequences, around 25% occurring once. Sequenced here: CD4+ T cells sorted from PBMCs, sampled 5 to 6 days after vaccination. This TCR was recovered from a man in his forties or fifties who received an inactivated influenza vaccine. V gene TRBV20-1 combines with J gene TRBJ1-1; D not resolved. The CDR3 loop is CSARDLRNTEAFF. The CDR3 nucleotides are TGCAGTGCTAGAGATCTAAGGAACACTGAAGCTTTCTTT.